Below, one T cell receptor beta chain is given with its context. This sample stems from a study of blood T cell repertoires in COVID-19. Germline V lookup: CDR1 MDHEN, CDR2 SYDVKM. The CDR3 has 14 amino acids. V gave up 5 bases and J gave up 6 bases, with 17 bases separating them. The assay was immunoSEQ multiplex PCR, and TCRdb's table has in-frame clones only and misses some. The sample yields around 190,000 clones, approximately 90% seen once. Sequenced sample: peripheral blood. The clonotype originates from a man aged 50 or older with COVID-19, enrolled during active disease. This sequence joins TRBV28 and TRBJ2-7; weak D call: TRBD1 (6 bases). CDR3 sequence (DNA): TGTGCCAGCAGTCCCGACAGGCAACCCATCGAGCAGTACTTC. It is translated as CASSPDRQPIEQYF.